This T cell receptor beta chain is from a study of cytomegalovirus exposure and HLA in healthy donors. CDR1 and CDR2 (germline): GTSNPN, SVGIG (reference sequence). The CDR3 extends over 13 amino acids. With 5 bases clipped from V and 6 bases from J, the junction kept 9 bases outside the gene matches. It was with 60 Vbeta and 13 Jbeta primers that the PCR ran. The method was immunoSEQ multiplex PCR; TCRdb's version includes in-frame clones alone and lacks a portion of them. There are 40,000 to 45,000 clones in the sample, with around 1.8% held by the top ten. The origin of this receptor is a woman aged 30 to 39 in good health and CMV-seronegative. The source material was PBMCs. The genes are TRBV30 and TRBJ1-1, with 7 bases aligning to TRBD1. The CDR3 nucleotides are TGTGCCTGGGGCGGGACAGTCTTGGCTGAAGCTTTCTTT. This gives the protein CAWGGTVLAEAFF.